The subject of this entry is one T cell receptor (beta chain). Its antigen remains unidentified. The data stem from a study of T cell repertoires in cytomegalovirus infection. Study background: Public TCR beta signatures marked donors with CMV infection and the matching HLA.

TCRdb redid the calling of the reads with MiXCR, one entry per CDR3 protein. The sample lists 310,000 or so distinct CDR3 sequences, around 25% occurring once. The germline V gene encodes CDR1 LGHNA and CDR2 YSLEER. There are 16 residues in the CDR3. Trimming took 0 bases from V and 9 from J; bases not matched to a gene: 10. General study points: Clonotypes of TCR beta that were HLA-C-restricted and CMV-specific dominated the ex vivo response. Summed frequency of shared TCR beta families picked out CMV carriers who also had the relevant HLA.

This sequence joins TRBV4-3 and TRBJ2-1, with 8 bases lining up with TRBD2. This sequence was found in a human donor in good health (CMV status not recorded). Some clones in this sample may be carry-over from other donors' samples. Sequences were obtained from PBMCs. CDR3 sequence (DNA): TGCGCCAGCAGCCAAGATAGCGGGATTTGGTCCGGTGAGCAGTTCTTC. It specifies CASSQDSGIWSGEQFF.